A selection of T cell receptor beta chains follows, all from one sample in a study of control samples from healthy donors and cancer patients. Using immunoSEQ multiplex PCR, the repertoire was profiled, and TCRdb retains in-frame clones only, with some absent. The repertoire consists of 150,000 to 200,000 clones, with about 94% occurring once and the leading ten covering 8.5%. The sequencing input was blood. Receptors were obtained from a middle-aged woman in good health. The CDR3 runs from the conserved cysteine through the conserved F or W. A D gene is named only where the DNA matches it firmly. The size of a clone is reported for some rows only, either as once, few or many, or as a class for expanded clones.

j_call,d_call,v_call,clone_size,cdr3_aa,cdr3_nt
TRBJ1-1,.,TRBV13,.,CASSFRRGTEAFF,TGTGCCAGCAGCTTCCGACGGGGTACTGAAGCTTTCTTT
TRBJ2-5,TRBD2,TRBV6-5,once,CASTRDYRETQYF,TGTGCCAGCACCCGGGACTACCGAGAGACCCAGTACTTC
TRBJ1-2,.,TRBV27,.,CASSRQSNYGYTF,TGTGCCAGCAGTAGGCAGAGTAACTATGGCTACACCTTC
TRBJ2-5,TRBD2,TRBV5-1,.,CASSLSSGGGETQYF,TGCGCCAGCAGCTTATCTAGCGGGGGGGGAGAGACCCAGTACTTC
TRBJ1-2,.,TRBV5-8,.,CASAKRISNYGYTF,TGTGCCAGCGCCAAGAGGATTAGTAACTATGGCTACACCTTC
TRBJ2-6,TRBD1,TRBV5-8,once,CASSFDRGAGANVLTF,TGTGCCAGCAGCTTTGACAGGGGGGCTGGGGCCAACGTCCTGACTTTC
TRBJ1-2,.,TRBV7-2,.,CASSDQTANLGYTF,TGTGCCAGCAGCGATCAGACAGCCAACTTAGGCTACACCTTC
TRBJ1-2,TRBD1,TRBV25-1,once,CASSGTDFRGYTF,TGTGCCAGCTCAGGGACAGACTTCAGGGGCTACACCTTC
TRBJ1-1,.,TRBV5-8,.,CAGWGQKNTEAFF,TGTGCCGGTTGGGGGCAGAAGAACACTGAAGCTTTCTTT
TRBJ1-3,.,TRBV11-3,.,CASSLGSGNTIYF,TGTGCCAGCAGCCTCGGGTCTGGAAACACCATATATTTT
TRBJ2-1,TRBD2,TRBV7-2,.,CASRSTSGRTNEQFF,TGTGCCAGCAGATCTACTAGCGGGAGAACCAATGAGCAGTTCTTC
TRBJ1-5,TRBD1,TRBV19,.,CASSIGGQINQPQHF,TGTGCCAGTAGTATTGGGGGACAGATCAATCAGCCCCAGCATTTT
TRBJ1-2,TRBD1,TRBV6-6,.,CASSRQGRPNYGYTF,TGTGCCAGCAGCCGACAGGGGAGACCTAACTATGGCTACACCTTC
TRBJ1-1,.,TRBV29-1,.,CSVDIVGNTEAFF,TGCAGCGTTGATATAGTGGGGAACACTGAAGCTTTCTTT
TRBJ2-7,TRBD1,TRBV18,.,CASSPHGQEIKFTIYRYEQYF,TGTGCCAGCTCACCACATGGACAGGAGATTAAATTCACCATTTACCGCTACGAGCAGTACTTC
TRBJ1-2,.,TRBV5-1,once,CASSPAGSRGYTF,TGCGCCAGCAGCCCCGCGGGGTCTAGGGGCTACACCTTC
TRBJ1-1,.,TRBV7-7,.,CASSLEPILWSTLPNTEAFF,TGTGCCAGCAGCTTAGAACCTATCCTCTGGAGTACACTACCGAACACTGAAGCTTTCTTT
TRBJ2-5,.,TRBV3-1/TRBV3-2,.,CASSQEWGETQYF,TGTGCCAGCAGCCAAGAGTGGGGGGAGACCCAGTACTTC
TRBJ2-7,.,TRBV12-3/TRBV12-4,.,CASSLPRSHEQYF,TGTGCCAGCAGTTTACCCAGGAGCCACGAGCAGTACTTC
TRBJ1-1,.,TRBV7-9,.,CASSGGVTAEAFF,TGTGCCAGCAGCGGGGGGGTAACGGCTGAAGCTTTCTTT
TRBJ2-7,TRBD2,TRBV19,.,CASSVLAGSYEQYF,TGTGCCAGTAGTGTACTAGCGGGATCCTACGAGCAGTACTTC
TRBJ1-1,.,TRBV10-3,.,CAISGVGSSTEAFF,TGTGCCATCAGTGGGGTGGGGTCCTCCACTGAAGCTTTCTTT
TRBJ2-3,.,TRBV19,.,CASGTRWRTDTQYF,TGTGCCAGTGGAACCAGGTGGCGCACAGATACGCAGTATTTT
TRBJ2-7,TRBD1,TRBV2,once,CASSLGQIPYEQYF,TGTGCCAGCAGCCTGGGACAGATCCCCTACGAGCAGTACTTC
TRBJ1-4,.,TRBV7-2,.,CASRGTGYGEKLFF,TGTGCCAGCAGGGGAACAGGGTACGGTGAAAAACTGTTTTTT
TRBJ2-7,TRBD2,TRBV4-1,.,CASSQDPAGAGWEQYF,TGCGCCAGCAGCCAAGATCCAGCGGGAGCCGGGTGGGAGCAGTACTTC
TRBJ2-7,.,TRBV14,.,CASSQMGGTYYEQYF,TGTGCCAGCAGCCAAATGGGGGGAACCTACTACGAGCAGTACTTC
TRBJ2-1,.,TRBV7-9,once,CASSLFALNEQFF,TGTGCCAGCAGCTTATTTGCTCTCAATGAGCAGTTCTTC
TRBJ1-3,.,TRBV6-5,.,CASSYSNFPGNTIYF,TGTGCCAGCAGTTACTCGAATTTTCCTGGAAACACCATATATTTT
TRBJ2-7,.,TRBV2,.,CASSQSPYEQYF,TGTGCCAGCTCACAGTCCCCCTACGAGCAGTACTTC
TRBJ1-1,.,TRBV19,.,CASSEGSNTEAFF,TGTGCCAGTAGTGAGGGCTCCAACACTGAAGCTTTCTTT
TRBJ1-2,TRBD1,TRBV18,.,CASSPPWTGFNYGYTF,TGTGCCAGCTCACCCCCCTGGACAGGATTTAACTATGGCTACACCTTC
TRBJ1-1,TRBD1,TRBV6-1,.,CASSEGGGGTEAFF,TGTGCCAGCAGTGAAGGAGGGGGCGGCACTGAAGCTTTCTTT
TRBJ1-2,TRBD1,TRBV6-5,.,CASSRDRGRGAGYTF,TGTGCCAGCAGTCGCGACAGGGGGCGGGGGGCTGGCTACACCTTC
TRBJ1-5,.,TRBV19,many,CASSISRTGNQPQHF,TGTGCCAGTAGTATTTCTCGGACAGGCAATCAGCCCCAGCATTTT
TRBJ1-4,TRBD1,TRBV6-6,.,CASSYSQGAMGEKLFF,TGTGCCAGCAGTTACTCACAGGGGGCAATGGGTGAAAAACTGTTTTTT
TRBJ1-2,TRBD1,TRBV3-1/TRBV3-2,.,CASGQGTNYGYTF,TGTGCCAGTGGACAGGGCACTAACTATGGCTACACCTTC
TRBJ1-3,TRBD1,TRBV5-4,.,CASSSPGQSSGNTIYF,TGTGCCAGCAGCTCGCCGGGACAGAGCTCTGGAAACACCATATATTTT
TRBJ2-5,TRBD2,TRBV13,.,CASSPWTSGGSETQYF,TGTGCCAGCAGCCCTTGGACTAGCGGGGGTTCGGAGACCCAGTACTTC
TRBJ1-2,.,TRBV18,.,CASSSGEGYGYTF,TGTGCCAGCTCGTCCGGGGAGGGGTATGGCTACACCTTC
TRBJ1-5,.,TRBV11-2,.,CASSWGRSNQPQHF,TGTGCCAGCAGCTGGGGGCGCAGCAATCAGCCCCAGCATTTT
TRBJ2-7,.,TRBV25-1,.,CASSPVTRQATYEQYF,TGTGCCAGCAGTCCCGTGACCCGGCAGGCCACCTACGAGCAGTACTTC
TRBJ1-6,.,TRBV7-2,.,CASSLGRNYNSPLHF,TGTGCCAGCAGCTTAGGAAGAAACTATAATTCACCCCTCCACTTT
TRBJ1-1,.,TRBV6-6,.,CASSYTDSQAFF,TGTGCCAGCAGTTACACCGACAGCCAAGCTTTCTTT
TRBJ2-7,TRBD2,TRBV3-1/TRBV3-2,.,CASSQLAGGEEQYF,TGTGCCAGCAGCCAACTAGCGGGAGGGGAAGAGCAGTACTTC
TRBJ1-2,TRBD1,TRBV7-2,.,CASNRDRWSGGYTF,TGTGCCAGCAACCGGGACAGGTGGTCGGGGGGCTACACCTTC